The 21 T cell receptor beta chains in this list originate from one sample, sequenced in a study of a mutant IDH1 vaccine in newly diagnosed glioma. These receptors' targets are unknown. Time point reported: week 5, during vaccination. Alongside topical imiquimod, each dose of vaccine comprised 300 ug of mutant IDH1 20-mer peptide. This table comes from immunoSEQ multiplex PCR, and its TCRdb copy is limited to in-frame clones, with some not included. Of 40,000 to 65,000 clones listed, around 78% are singletons. The sample here was PBMCs, taken from a glioma patient whose treatment included an IDH1 peptide vaccine. The source of these receptors is a woman in her thirties or forties with glioma.

The chain has TRBV2 and TRBJ1-1, with 7 bases fitting TRBD1. V trimming: 9 bases; J trimming: 0 bases; junction bases outside the gene matches: 7. This CDR3 is 14 amino acids long. Germline CDR1 is SNHLY and CDR2 is FYNNEI. The CDR3 loop reads CASLPGQLNTEAFF. In DNA form, the CDR3 reads TGTGCCAGTCTCCCGGGACAGCTGAACACTGAAGCTTTCTTT.

The chain employs TRBV7-8 and TRBJ1-4; 10 nucleotides align to TRBD1. V dropped 1 base and J dropped 6; count of bases not matched to a gene: 5. CDR1 and CDR2 (germline): SGHVS, FQNEAQ. The CDR3 consists of 16 residues. CDR3 amino acids: CASSLESTGGYEKLFF. CDR3 nucleotide sequence: TGTGCCAGCAGCTTAGAGTCGACAGGGGGCTATGAAAAACTGTTTTTT. The whole variable domain, filled in from reference TRBV7-8 and TRBJ1-4, reads GAGVSQSPRYKVAKRGQDVALRCDPISGHVSLFWYQQALGQGPEFLTYFQNEAQLDKSGLPSDRFFAERPEGSVSTLKIQRTQQEDSAVYLCASSLESTGGYEKLFFGSGTQLSVL.

CDR3 DNA: TGTGCCTGGAGTGTAATTTTGAATCCCTGGTATGGCTACACCTTC. Amino acids: CAWSVILNPWYGYTF. The rearrangement links TRBV30 to TRBJ1-2; D not resolved. Germline V CDR1 and CDR2: GTSNPN, SVGIG (reference sequence). This CDR3 has 15 amino acids. The ends were cut back, 0 bases at V and 5 bases at J, with 16 bases in the middle.

V and J are TRBV10-2 and TRBJ1-1, with D perhaps TRBD1 (6 bases). The CDR3 runs to 14 residues. The V end was cut by 6 bases, the J end by 0 bases, with 11 bases between. Germline CDR1 and CDR2: WSHSY and SAAADI. CDR3 in amino acids: CASRLTGMNTEAFF. CDR3 DNA: TGCGCCAGCAGACTCACAGGGATGAACACTGAAGCTTTCTTT.

The genes are TRBV7-9 and TRBJ2-1; 7 positions match TRBD1. The germline V gene has CDR1 SEHNR and CDR2 FQNEAQ (reference sequence). The CDR3 runs 14 residues. The junction had 4 bases not matched to a gene; V was cut back by 1 base and J by 7 bases. CDR3 coding DNA: TGTGCCAGCAGCTTAGGAGGGGGCGGGAATGAGCAGTTCTTC. Translated, it gives CASSLGGGGNEQFF.

This clone was observed a few times. The chain carries TRBV4-3 and TRBJ1-1, with D tentatively TRBD1 (5 bases). This CDR3 has 14 residues. The V gene lost 0 bases and the J gene lost 3 bases, with 8 bases spanning the gap. Germline V gene data show CDR1 as LGHNA and CDR2 as YSLEER. Written as DNA, the CDR3 is TGCGCCAGCAGCCAAGATCGAGGGGACACTGAAGCTTTCTTT. Translating gives CASSQDRGDTEAFF.

V usage is TRBV9 and J usage is TRBJ1-2, with 9 bases matching TRBD1. The CDR3 contains 14 residues. The V gene's germline CDR1 is SGDLS and CDR2 YYNGEE. V dropped 0 bases and J dropped 4; count of bases not matched to a gene: 1. The CDR3 loop is CASSVAGQGYGYTF. CDR3 sequence (DNA): TGTGCCAGCAGCGTAGCGGGACAGGGCTATGGCTACACCTTC. Looking up the rest from reference TRBV9 and TRBJ1-2 gives the full variable domain: DSGVTQTPKHLITATGQRVTLRCSPRSGDLSVYWYQQSLDQGLQFLIQYYNGEERAKGNILERFSAQQFPDLHSELNLSSLELGDSALYFCASSVAGQGYGYTFGSGTRLTVV.

V and J are TRBV14 and TRBJ1-1; unclear D gene. CDR3 length equals 13 residues. V shed 5 bases and J shed 0 bases, with 7 bases lying between them. Germline-derived CDR1 and CDR2 are SGHDN and FVKESK. DNA for the CDR3: TGTGCCAGCAGCGTACGAGTGAACACTGAAGCTTTCTTT. This sequence encodes CASSVRVNTEAFF.

The chain employs TRBV6-9 and TRBJ2-3, with TRBD2 matching 13 bases. The V gene's germline CDR1 is MNHGY and CDR2 SVAAGI. CDR3 size: 15 residues. J gave up 7 bases and V 6 bases, and 7 bases lay outside the gene matches. CDR3 nucleotides: TGTGCCAGCAGCCGGACTAGCGGGGGCAACCATACGCAGTATTTT. Translation: CASSRTSGGNHTQYF.

A note on this clone: The conserved final phenylalanine or tryptophan is absent from the CDR3, which likely points to a read error. No DNA is shown, since the ends of the CDR3 on it are uncertain; the CDR3 is the one TCRdb lists. The chain is built from TRBV20-1 and TRBJ1-1; TRBD1, the table's D call, was not compared with the DNA. Termini included, the CDR3 measures 11 amino acids. Germline CDR1 DFQATT, CDR2 SNEGSKA (reference sequence). CDR3 loop: CSARGPRQPLI.

The gene calls are TRBV19 and TRBJ1-2; D uncertain. V lost 3 bases and J 7 bases, leaving 12 bases between the germline ends. The CDR3 has 13 amino acids. From germline, CDR1 is LNHDA and CDR2 SQIVND (reference sequence). The CDR3 reads CASSIVSEGGYTF. CDR3 bases: TGTGCCAGTAGTATTGTGTCAGAGGGTGGCTACACCTTC.

This chain links TRBV14 with TRBJ1-6; possible D gene TRBD1, 6 bases. Germline V gives CDR1 SGHDN, CDR2 FVKESK. This CDR3 has 15 residues. Trimming removed 4 bases at V and 5 bases at J, with 12 bases between. In nucleotides, the CDR3 is TGTGCCAGCAGCCCTACGGACAGCCATAATTCACCCCTCCACTTT. Translated: CASSPTDSHNSPLHF.

This clone was seen only once. The V call is TRBV7-2, the J call TRBJ2-5, with TRBD2 matching over 9 bases. Germline values: CDR1 SGHTA, CDR2 FQGNSA. The CDR3 covers 13 residues. With V trimmed by 1 base and J by 9 bases, 3 bases remained unmatched. The DNA of the CDR3 is TGTGCCAGCAGCTTAGGGGCTAGCGGGGCCCAGTACTTC. Translating it yields CASSLGASGAQYF.

The chain couples TRBV5-5 to TRBJ1-4; a possible D gene is TRBD1 (6 bases). Germline CDR1 reads SGHKS; CDR2 reads YYEKEE (reference sequence). The CDR3 consists of 16 residues. Trimming removed 3 bases from V and 8 bases from J, with 20 bases in between. CDR3 amino acids: CASSSKGHPEGEKLFF. CDR3 DNA: TGTGCCAGCAGCTCAAAGGGACATCCCGAAGGGGAAAAACTGTTTTTT.

This clone was found a few times. V gene TRBV7-9 combines with J gene TRBJ1-1; TRBD1 aligns across 8 bases. The CDR3 runs to 18 residues. V dropped 0 bases and J dropped 3; count of bases not matched to a gene: 12. Germline V gene lookup returns CDR1 SEHNR and CDR2 FQNEAQ (reference sequence). The CDR3 DNA reads as TGTGCCAGCAGCTTAGCCAGGGGGCCTACAAAGTTCTACACTGAAGCTTTCTTT. Translated, it gives CASSLARGPTKFYTEAFF.

The chain couples TRBV27 to TRBJ1-2; D call uncertain. The germline V gene has CDR1 MNHEY and CDR2 SMNVEV (reference sequence). The CDR3 spans 14 residues. V lost 5 bases and J lost 4, with 14 bases in between. The CDR3 spells CASSVDSATYGYTF. Here the CDR3 DNA reads TGTGCCAGCAGTGTAGATAGTGCAACCTATGGCTACACCTTC.

This sequence joins TRBV27 and TRBJ2-7; D may correspond to TRBD1 or TRBD2 (5 bases each). The CDR3 sequence is 15 residues long. The germline gives CDR1 MNHEY, CDR2 SMNVEV (reference sequence). V lost 1 base and J 0 bases, leaving 10 bases between the germline ends. This CDR3 is CASSLLGDSSYEQYF. The CDR3 bases are TGTGCCAGCAGTTTATTGGGGGATAGCTCCTACGAGCAGTACTTC.

This clone was seen only once. This rearrangement joins TRBV9 to TRBJ2-3; 7 positions agree with TRBD2. CDR3 length equals 14 residues. Germline V gene lookup returns CDR1 SGDLS and CDR2 YYNGEE. V was pared by 3 bases and J by 4 bases, with 5 bases of the junction left unmatched. CDR3: CASSERGVADTQYF. CDR3 DNA sequence: TGTGCCAGCAGCGAGCGGGGAGTTGCAGATACGCAGTATTTT.

The V and J genes are TRBV27 and TRBJ1-3; no clear D gene. Germline CDR1 is MNHEY and CDR2 is SMNVEV (reference sequence). Trimming cost V 2 bases and J 4 bases, with 6 bases left between them. The CDR3 contains 13 residues. The CDR3 coding sequence is TGTGCCAGCAGTTTAAATGAGGGAAACACCATATATTTT. This gives the protein CASSLNEGNTIYF.

The rearrangement links TRBV6-1 to TRBJ2-2, with 14 bases lining up with TRBD2. The V segment lost 4 bases and the J segment 0 bases; nucleotides outside the gene matches: 7. This CDR3 spans 19 amino acids. Germline V gives CDR1 MNHNS, CDR2 SASEGT. The CDR3 reads CASSGFGLAGGTNTGELFF. In DNA form, the CDR3 reads TGTGCCAGCAGTGGCTTTGGACTAGCGGGGGGTACGAACACCGGGGAGCTGTTTTTT.

The chain combines TRBV18 with TRBJ1-4; D unclear. Germline loops: CDR1 KGHSH, CDR2 LQKENI. The V end was cut by 0 bases, the J end by 0 bases, with 8 bases between. The CDR3 extends over 16 amino acids. Here the CDR3 reads CASSPPGIATNEKLFF. The CDR3 nucleotides read TGTGCCAGCTCACCACCAGGGATTGCAACTAATGAAAAACTGTTTTTT.